These T cell receptor beta chains were read from a single sample in a study of shared clonotypes between healthy human individuals. Measured with immunoSEQ multiplex PCR; TCRdb has only the in-frame clones, and not every one. In the table there are millions of clones, approximately 93% of which are singletons. Specimen: naive CD4+ T cells from PBMCs. The source is a man between 18 and 35 years old in good health. Some clones in this sample may be carry-over from other donors' samples. Both conserved end residues are trimmed from each CDR3.

length: 12; V: TRBV19; CDR3: ATGEQGPSYGYT
length: 15; V: TRBV27; CDR3: ASSLSRLVGTGYAQY
length: 10; V: TRBV7-8; CDR3: ASSLAHGGYT
length: 13; V: TRBV7-3; CDR3: ASSLSRAGGGELF
length: 12; V: TRBV28; CDR3: ASSLIGPYNEQF
length: 13; V: TRBV19; CDR3: ASSIFPFTNRELF
length: 12; V: TRBV9; CDR3: ASSPRTNTGELF
length: 13; V: TRBV18; CDR3: ASSLLAGGRNEQY
length: 14; V: TRBV5-4; CDR3: ASSLWPVATNEKLF
length: 16; V: TRBV9; CDR3: ASSVGPAGGAYGEKLF
length: 14; V: TRBV19; CDR3: ASSIARAGGFHEQF
length: 11; V: TRBV27; CDR3: ATAGRRDEKLF
length: 15; V: TRBV7-2; CDR3: ASSSRFGRGGNQPQH
length: 12; V: TRBV30; CDR3: AWSDLTGNQPQH
length: 12; V: TRBV28; CDR3: ASSLRRSPDTQY
length: 16; V: TRBV5-4; CDR3: ASSFLRSSGSMSGELF
length: 14; V: TRBV5-1; CDR3: ASSPAFGQYAGEQY
length: 11; V: TRBV28; CDR3: ASSSLTPETQY
length: 12; V: TRBV19; CDR3: ASRSGGSTYEQY
length: 13; V: TRBV4-3; CDR3: ASSQRVAGENIQY
length: 13; V: TRBV28; CDR3: ASSFHVPVQETQY
length: 13; V: TRBV9; CDR3: ASSPQTGANTEAF
length: 11; V: TRBV6-5; CDR3: ASSNRQGVGIY
length: 13; V: TRBV5-1; CDR3: ASSSTGRRVEKLF
length: 11; V: TRBV11-2; CDR3: ASSSSVSGAKF
length: 12; V: TRBV7-9; CDR3: ASSLALGNTEAF
length: 11; V: TRBV7-9; CDR3: ASKNRSFYGYT
length: 11; V: TRBV19; CDR3: ASSFTGDQPQH
length: 15; V: TRBV5-1; CDR3: ASSPGQGAQDTGELF
length: 14; V: TRBV14; CDR3: ASSQEGRGRYNEQF
length: 13; V: TRBV15; CDR3: ATSRAGDRGYGYT
length: 12; V: TRBV6-1; CDR3: ASSSGRSGNTIY
length: 14; V: TRBV5-1; CDR3: ASSLELAGGTDTQY